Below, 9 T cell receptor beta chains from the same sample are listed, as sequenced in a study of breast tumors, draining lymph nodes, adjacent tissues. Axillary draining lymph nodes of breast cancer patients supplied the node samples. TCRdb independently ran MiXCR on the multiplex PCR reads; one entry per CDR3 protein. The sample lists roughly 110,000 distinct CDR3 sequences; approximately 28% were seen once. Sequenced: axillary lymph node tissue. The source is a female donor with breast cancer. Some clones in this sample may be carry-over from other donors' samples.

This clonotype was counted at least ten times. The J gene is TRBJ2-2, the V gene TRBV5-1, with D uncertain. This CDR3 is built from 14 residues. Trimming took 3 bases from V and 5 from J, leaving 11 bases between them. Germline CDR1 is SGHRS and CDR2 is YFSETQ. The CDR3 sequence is CASSSGSWTGELFF. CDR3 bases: TGCGCCAGCAGCTCCGGGTCTTGGACCGGGGAGCTGTTTTTT.

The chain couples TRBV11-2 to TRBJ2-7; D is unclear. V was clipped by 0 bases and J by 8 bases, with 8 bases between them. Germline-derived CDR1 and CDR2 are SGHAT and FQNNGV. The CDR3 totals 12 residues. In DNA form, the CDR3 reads TGTGCCAGCAGCTTAGATAAGTGGCAGCAGTACTTC. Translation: CASSLDKWQQYF. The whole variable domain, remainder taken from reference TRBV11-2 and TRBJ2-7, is EAGVAQSPRYKIIEKRQSVAFWCNPISGHATLYWYQQILGQGPKLLIQFQNNGVVDDSQLPKDRFSAERLKGVDSTLKIQPAKLEDSAVYLCASSLDKWQQYFGPGTRLTVT.

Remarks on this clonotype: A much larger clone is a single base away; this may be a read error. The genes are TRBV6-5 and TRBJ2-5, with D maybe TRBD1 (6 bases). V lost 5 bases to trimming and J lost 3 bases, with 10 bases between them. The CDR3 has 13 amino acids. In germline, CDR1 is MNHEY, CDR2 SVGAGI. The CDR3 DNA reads TGTGCCAGCAGTCACCCAGGGGAAGAGACCCAGTACTTC. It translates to CASSHPGEETQYF.

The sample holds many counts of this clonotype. This CDR3 is CASTPPGLWYGYTF. In nucleotides, the CDR3 is TGCGCCAGCACCCCTCCGGGCTTGTGGTATGGCTACACCTTC. The chain employs TRBV4-1 and TRBJ1-2; D is uncertain. Trimming shortened V by 7 bases and J by 5 bases, and 17 bases separated the two germline ends. The CDR3 loop spans 14 amino acids. Germline-derived CDR1 and CDR2 are MGHRA and YSYEKL.

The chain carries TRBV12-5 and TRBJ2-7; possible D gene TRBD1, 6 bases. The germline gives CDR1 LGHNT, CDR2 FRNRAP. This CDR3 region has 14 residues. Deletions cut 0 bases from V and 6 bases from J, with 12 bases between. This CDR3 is CASGLVQGRSEQYF. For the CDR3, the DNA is TGTGCTAGTGGTTTGGTACAGGGTAGGAGCGAGCAGTACTTC.

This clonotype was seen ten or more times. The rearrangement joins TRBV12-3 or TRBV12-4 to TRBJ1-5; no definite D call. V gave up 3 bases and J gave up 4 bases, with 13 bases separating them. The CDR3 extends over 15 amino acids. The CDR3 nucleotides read TGTGCCAGCAGTTTTGGCAGGCAGATAAATCAGCCCCAGCATTTT. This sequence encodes CASSFGRQINQPQHF.

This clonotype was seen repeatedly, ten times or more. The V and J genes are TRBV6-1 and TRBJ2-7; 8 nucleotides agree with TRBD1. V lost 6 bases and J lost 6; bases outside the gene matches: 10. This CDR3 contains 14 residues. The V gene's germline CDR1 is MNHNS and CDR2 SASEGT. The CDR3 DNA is TGTGCCAGCAGCCCCAGGGGGCGCAAACTCGAGCAGTACTTC. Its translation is CASSPRGRKLEQYF.

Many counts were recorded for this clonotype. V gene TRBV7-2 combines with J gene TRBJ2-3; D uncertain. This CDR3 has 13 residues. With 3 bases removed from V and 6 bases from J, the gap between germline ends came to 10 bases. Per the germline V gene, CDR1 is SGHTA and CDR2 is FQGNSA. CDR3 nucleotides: TGTGCCAGCAGCTTCCCTTCGTTGGATACGCAGTATTTT. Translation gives CASSFPSLDTQYF.

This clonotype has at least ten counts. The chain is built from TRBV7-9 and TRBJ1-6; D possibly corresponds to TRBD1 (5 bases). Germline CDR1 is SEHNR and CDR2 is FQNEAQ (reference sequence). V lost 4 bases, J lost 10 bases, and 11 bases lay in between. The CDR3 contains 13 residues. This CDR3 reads CASSSSGGSPLHF. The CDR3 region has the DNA TGTGCCAGCAGCTCGAGCGGGGGATCACCCCTCCACTTT.